Listed below are T cell receptor beta chains from one sample, sequenced in a study of cytotoxic CD8 clonotypes in ibrutinib-treated CLL. Data came from immunoSEQ multiplex PCR; TCRdb stores just in-frame clones and leaves some out. The sample includes roughly 200,000 clones, 65% to 80% of them seen just once. Sample: PBMCs, taken after 12 months of ibrutinib treatment. The receptors derive from a human donor with chronic lymphocytic leukemia. CDR3s include the opening cysteine and the closing phenylalanine or tryptophan. Each record gives: clone size, V gene, J gene, CDR3 protein. Size is omitted from some rows. Given values are once, few, many or a class for expanded clones.

clone_size: NA; v_call: TRBV7-3; j_call: TRBJ2-2; cdr3_aa: CASSLLVGGSTGELFF
clone_size: once; v_call: TRBV9; j_call: TRBJ1-4; cdr3_aa: CASSAHQGQTNEKLFF
clone_size: NA; v_call: TRBV19; j_call: TRBJ1-2; cdr3_aa: CASSLHKSVNYGYTF
clone_size: NA; v_call: TRBV7-9; j_call: TRBJ1-1; cdr3_aa: CASSLARAGDYLNTEAFF
clone_size: NA; v_call: TRBV9; j_call: TRBJ1-6; cdr3_aa: CASSVGVQGRAPLHF
clone_size: NA; v_call: TRBV6-6; j_call: TRBJ2-7; cdr3_aa: CASSAVTGPGEQYF
clone_size: NA; v_call: TRBV30; j_call: TRBJ2-1; cdr3_aa: CAWSYIAGPTYNEQFF
clone_size: few; v_call: TRBV12-5; j_call: TRBJ1-6; cdr3_aa: CASGTWRPLHF
clone_size: once; v_call: TRBV7-9; j_call: TRBJ2-1; cdr3_aa: CASSFSSNNEQFF
clone_size: once; v_call: TRBV29-1; j_call: TRBJ2-1; cdr3_aa: CSVEGGGEQFF
clone_size: NA; v_call: TRBV19; j_call: TRBJ1-3; cdr3_aa: CASRPGTSGNTIYF
clone_size: NA; v_call: TRBV28; j_call: TRBJ2-7; cdr3_aa: CASTYLGAGSYEQYF